The present T cell receptor (beta chain) was sequenced within a study of blood T cells in healthy people across ages (dated by TCRdb to 2014 to 2015). The study in broad terms: In model experiments, roughly one uniquely barcoded TCR beta cDNA molecule per two T cells was captured by template switching. To avoid experimental bias, donors of different ages were spread randomly across the sequencing lanes. The donors were divided into four age groups: young (average approximately 17 years), middle-aged (about 40), aged (about 56) and long-lived (roughly 86). Age-related changes in TCR beta repertoire diversity were measured in the study by deep sequencing normalized with unique cDNA molecular identifiers. Two additional independent replicas of 1 million unique cDNA reads from the same blood draw were analyzed for two donors (one aged 18 to 30 and one aged 80 or older).

Donors were 39 systemically healthy Caucasian individuals from Russia aged roughly 6 to 90 years. Each donor gave 9.5 to 10 milliliters of peripheral blood, drawn into EDTA-treated Vacutainer tubes. Ficoll-Paque density-gradient centrifugation was used to isolate PBMCs, with at least 6.5 million per sample. Total RNA, at least 6 micrograms per sample, was extracted from PBMCs with Trizol reagent. For every donor, flow cytometry on a PBMC aliquot measured the percentage of naive CD45RAhigh/CD27high T cells. Summary of the overall study and its limitations: As age increased, observed TCR beta diversity per million T cells dropped in a roughly linear way, and a significant reduction was already evident by age 40. Since profiling was done on bulk unsorted PBMCs, naive and antigen-experienced compartments could not be conclusively compared. Observed TCR beta diversity correlated strongly with the percentage of naive T cells measured by flow cytometry. The CMV infection status of donors was not known, potentially confounding age-related changes in expanded clonotypes. The long-lived group showed more naive CD4+ T cells, fewer expanded clones and increased TCR diversity than the aged group, suggesting age selection. Estimates of total diversity based on one million sequenced T cells were regarded as lower bounds and as underestimates.

CDR1 and CDR2 were assigned from the germline V gene as SGHDN and FVKESK. The CDR3 has 14 amino acids, counting the end cysteine and phenylalanine. CDR3 DNA only is kept here, 42 bases in frame from base 1. V and J are truncated by 0 bases and 11 bases respectively, leaving an intervening sequence of 15 bases. The receptor library was made with 5' RACE. These reads were obtained on an Illumina HiSeq 2500. A second PCR of 7 to 11 cycles was performed with a sample-barcoded 5' primer and a J-beta primer mix. A unique molecular identifier was introduced onto each TCR beta cDNA molecule by a template-switch 5' adaptor carrying 12 random nucleotides. Each sample yielded at least 2.5 million CDR3-containing paired-end reads. The Mint cDNA synthesis kit, primed by a TRBC-specific oligonucleotide, was used to synthesize first-strand cDNA from all RNA. After uracil-DNA glycosylase treatment, a first 18-cycle PCR used universal primers M1SS and BC2_uni_R on all cDNA. The authors' analysis ran thus. For normalization, 1 million high-quality reads, each with a distinct molecular identifier, were randomly selected from each sample. Instead of being binned into consensus sequences, reads that shared molecular identifiers were thrown out. MiTCR, set to a Q25 quality threshold and the strictest error-elimination algorithm, was used for CDR3 identification, clonotype clustering and error correction. A nonparametric unseen species model with Euler transformation was used to estimate lower-bound total TCR beta diversity. Clones were called with MiXCR by TCRdb after fastp trimmed the public reads at Q25, and only in-frame beta chains were retained. Rows with one shared CDR3 protein collapse into an entry with the most common genes and DNA. The V and J calls, along with clone size, are taken from TCRdb and not from the paper's own processing. Present in this sample are over 1,500,000 distinct CDR3 sequences, less than 50% of which were seen just once. The top ten hold over 2% of the sample.

In the case of this clonotype: Its recognized antigen is unknown. No base-level quality is on record; no much larger clone is a single base apart.

The sequence was collected from a woman between 40 and 50 years old in good health. The specimen sequenced was blood. The receptor chain draws on TRBV14 and TRBJ2-3; the D gene cannot be resolved beyond TRBD1 or TRBD2, each matching 5 bases. The nucleotides are TGTGCCAGCAGCCAAGATGGGGCGGGTCGGGGGCAGTATTTT. Its translation is CASSQDGAGRGQYF.